This T cell receptor beta chain is from a study of T-cell reconstitution after alpha-beta-depleted transplantation in children. This CDR3 is built from 17 residues. The germline V gene encodes CDR1 LGHDT and CDR2 YNNKEL (reference sequence). Library preparation (for TCRbeta) was performed with unique molecular identifiers. TCRdb itself ran the PCR reads through MiXCR, one entry per CDR3 protein. This table has hundreds of thousands of distinct CDR3 sequences, 12% appearing once. This clonotype was detected only a few times. With a much larger clone just one base away, this may be a read error. This material consisted of PBMCs from the stem cell graft donor, taken from the stem cell graft. The V gene is TRBV3-1, the J gene TRBJ2-2; D uncertain. The origin of this receptor is a human donor who donated a stem cell graft to a child with combined immunodeficiency. The CDR3 DNA sequence: TGTGCCAGCAGCCAATCTGGGCCATACGCGAACACCAGGGAGCTGTTTTTT. Amino acids: CASSQSGPYANTRELFF.